What follows are 25 T cell receptor beta chains derived from one specimen sequenced in a study of cytomegalovirus exposure and HLA in healthy donors. The primer mix had 60 Vbeta and 13 Jbeta primers. Assay: immunoSEQ multiplex PCR; the TCRdb copy retains only in-frame clones and omits some. The sample holds approximately 140,000 clones, around 85% seen once. Source material: PBMCs. The receptors here all came from a boy aged 10-17 years in good health and CMV-seronegative.

The rearrangement joins TRBV18 to TRBJ1-3; 9 bases are shared with TRBD1. Germline CDR1 KGHSH, CDR2 LQKENI. V trimming: 2 bases; J trimming: 0 bases; junction bases outside the gene matches: 5. The CDR3 sequence is 17 residues long. The CDR3 nucleotides read TGTGCCAGCTCACCATCCACAGGGGGCGGCTCTGGAAACACCATATATTTT. Protein product: CASSPSTGGGSGNTIYF.

This clone was recorded only once. V gene TRBV5-3 combines with J gene TRBJ1-1, with D maybe TRBD1 (6 bases). TRBV5-3 is identified as an open reading frame with a role that is uncertain. The CDR3 covers 15 residues. The germline V and J ends were trimmed by 4 bases and 0 bases, with 13 bases remaining between them. In DNA form, the CDR3 reads TGTGCCAGAAGCAAAACAGACAGGCTGAACACTGAAGCTTTCTTT. As protein: CARSKTDRLNTEAFF.

V usage is TRBV9 and J usage is TRBJ1-3, with 8 bases fitting TRBD1. Germline V gene data show CDR1 as SGDLS and CDR2 as YYNGEE. V trimming: 0 bases; J trimming: 4 bases; junction bases outside the gene matches: 3. The CDR3 loop spans 15 amino acids. CDR3: CASSVDGQGGNTIYF. CDR3 bases: TGTGCCAGCAGCGTAGACGGACAGGGAGGAAACACCATATATTTT.

As to this clone: At one of its ends the junction is not consistent with the germline gene, which may arise from a read error. This chain joins TRBV7-9 and TRBJ1-1; D might be TRBD1 (6 bases). Germline V gene data show CDR1 as SEHNR and CDR2 as FQNEAQ (reference sequence). This CDR3 comprises 12 residues. The CDR3 loop reads CSSVGGAEGAFF. The CDR3 DNA reads TGTTCCAGCGTGGGGGGGGCAGAAGGAGCTTTCTTT.

The chain uses TRBV5-6 and TRBJ2-1, with unresolved D. Trimming took 1 base from V and 9 from J, leaving 8 bases between them. CDR3 size: 12 residues. The germline CDR1 and CDR2 sequences are SGHDT and YYEEEE. The CDR3 DNA reads as TGTGCCAGCAGCTTGACTGCCGGTGAGCAGTTCTTC. Its protein product is CASSLTAGEQFF.

This clone was detected only once. Because the CDR3's place on the DNA is in doubt, the DNA is left out and the CDR3 is given as listed by TCRdb. The V call is TRBV7-9, the J call TRBJ1-1; the table gives TRBD1 as D, unverified against the DNA. CDR1 is SEHNR, CDR2 FQNEAQ, per germline (reference sequence). Including both end residues, the CDR3 is 15 amino acids long. The CDR3 sequence is CASSFGPGVYTEAFF.

In its sample, this clone was seen a few times. The chain joins TRBV7-2 to TRBJ1-1, with 7 bases aligning to TRBD1. This CDR3 contains 13 residues. The trim removed 4 bases at V and 4 bases at J, leaving 3 bases unmatched. Germline loops: CDR1 SGHTA, CDR2 FQGNSA. The CDR3 sequence: CASSSRQGTEAFF. The CDR3 nucleotides read TGTGCCAGCAGCTCCCGACAGGGCACTGAAGCTTTCTTT.

The J gene is TRBJ1-1, the V gene TRBV5-4; TRBD1 aligns across 7 bases. Germline V gene sequence: CDR1 SGHNT, CDR2 YYREEE (reference sequence). The J segment lost 1 base and the V segment lost 4 bases, leaving 7 bases of the junction unmatched. The CDR3 totals 15 residues. CDR3 sequence (DNA): TGTGCCAGCAGCCCTCGTGGGACAGCGAACACTGAAGCTTTCTTT. As protein: CASSPRGTANTEAFF.

The rearrangement links TRBV7-2 to TRBJ2-2, with D tentatively TRBD1 (5 bases). Germline CDR1 SGHTA, CDR2 FQGNSA. V was pared by 3 bases and J by 0 bases, with 5 bases between. The CDR3 sequence is 14 residues long. The CDR3 loop reads CASSLTANTGELFF. CDR3 nucleotides: TGTGCCAGCAGCTTGACAGCGAACACCGGGGAGCTGTTTTTT.

The chain links TRBV11-2 to TRBJ1-1; 8 nucleotides agree with TRBD1. The CDR3 runs 15 residues. Germline assignment: CDR1 SGHAT and CDR2 FQNNGV. V lost 3 bases, J lost 6 bases, and 9 bases stayed unmatched. CDR3 in amino acids: CASSFKQGARAEAFF. The CDR3 DNA reads TGTGCCAGCAGCTTTAAGCAGGGGGCCAGGGCTGAAGCTTTCTTT.

The rearrangement links TRBV5-8 to TRBJ1-2, with D possibly matching TRBD1 (6 bases). The CDR3 is 15 amino acids. The germline gives CDR1 SGHTS, CDR2 YDEGEE. Trimming removed 4 bases at V and 1 base at J, with 14 bases between. The CDR3 region has the DNA TGTGCCAGCAGCGTACAACCGGGACATAACTATGGCTACACCTTC. Translation gives CASSVQPGHNYGYTF.

J is TRBJ2-7 and V is TRBV2, with D unclear. Trimming pared 5 bases from V and 0 bases from J, leaving 2 bases between. The CDR3 extends over 11 amino acids. Germline-derived CDR1 and CDR2 are SNHLY and FYNNEI. The CDR3 DNA is TGTGCCAGCAGTCTCTCCTACGAGCAGTACTTC. It yields the protein CASSLSYEQYF. Using reference TRBV2 and TRBJ2-7 for the parts outside the CDR3, the full variable domain is EPEVTQTPSHQVTQMGQEVILRCVPISNHLYFYWYRQILGQKVEFLVSFYNNEISEKSEIFDDQFSVERPDGSNFTLKIRSTKLEDSAMYFCASSLSYEQYFGPGTRLTVT.

J is TRBJ1-1 and V is TRBV15, with 8 bases fitting TRBD1. The CDR3 covers 16 residues. After removal of 5 bases from V and 3 bases from J, the junction contained 11 bases not matched to a gene. Per the germline V gene, CDR1 is LNHNV and CDR2 is YYDKDF (reference sequence). The CDR3 DNA follows: TGTGCCACCAGCCAACGAAAGACAGGGGCGCACACTGAAGCTTTCTTT. As protein: CATSQRKTGAHTEAFF.

This clone has just a few counts. This chain joins TRBV4-1 and TRBJ2-7, with 13 positions matching TRBD2. In germline, CDR1 is MGHRA, CDR2 YSYEKL. The CDR3 is 16 residues long. With V trimmed by 5 bases and J by 6 bases, 10 bases remained unmatched. CDR3 in amino acids: CASSALFGTSGTEQYF. CDR3 bases: TGCGCCAGCAGCGCCCTTTTTGGGACTAGCGGGACCGAGCAGTACTTC.

Comments on this clone: The same CDR3 arises from other DNA sequences in this sample as well. This chain connects TRBV11-2 to TRBJ1-2, with 7 bases lining up with TRBD1. CDR3 length: 14 residues. The junction had 1 base not matched to a gene; V was cut back by 1 base and J by 2 bases. Germline assignment: CDR1 SGHAT and CDR2 FQNNGV. CDR3 bases: TGTGCCAGCAGCTTAGCAGGGGGGAACTATGGCTACACCTTC. It is translated as CASSLAGGNYGYTF.

The chain uses TRBV20-1 and TRBJ2-7, with a tentative D call TRBD1 (5 bases). The CDR3 has 11 residues. The V and J ends lost 6 bases and 3 bases respectively, with 9 bases between them. The germline CDR1 and CDR2 sequences are DFQATT and SNEGSKA (reference sequence). CDR3 nucleotides: TGCAGTGCCATAGACAGCTACGAGCAGTACTTC. This translates into CSAIDSYEQYF.

The CDR3 DNA sequence: TGCAGCGTTAGCCAGGTCCTGAACACTGAAGCTTTCTTT. Amino acids: CSVSQVLNTEAFF. The gene calls are TRBV29-1 and TRBJ1-1; no clear D gene. The CDR3 loop spans 13 amino acids. V was shortened by 5 bases and J by 0 bases, with 10 bases between the two germline ends. CDR1 SQVTM and CDR2 ANQGSEA come from the germline V gene.

The V call is TRBV29-1, the J call TRBJ2-1; 10 nucleotides match TRBD2. V lost 4 bases, J lost 6 bases, and 6 bases stayed unmatched. From germline, CDR1 is SQVTM and CDR2 ANQGSEA. The CDR3 consists of 14 residues. In DNA, the CDR3 is TGCAGCGTTGCACGGCTAGCGGGGGTCAATGAGCAGTTCTTC. Translation gives CSVARLAGVNEQFF.

CDR3: CASSPGPYEQYF. CDR3 nucleotides: TGTGCCAGCAGTCCAGGGCCCTACGAGCAGTACTTC. This sequence joins TRBV6-5 and TRBJ2-7, with D tentatively TRBD1 (5 bases). Trimming left V 5 bases short and J 2 bases short, with 7 bases between. The V gene's germline CDR1 is MNHEY and CDR2 SVGAGI. CDR3 length: 12 residues.

This sequence joins TRBV10-3 and TRBJ1-1; unclear D gene. This CDR3 is 13 amino acids long. Germline V gene sequence: CDR1 ENHRY, CDR2 SYGVKD. Trimming removed 2 bases at V and 0 bases at J, with 4 bases between. DNA of the CDR3: TGTGCCATCAGTGAGCACTTGAACACTGAAGCTTTCTTT. This gives the protein CAISEHLNTEAFF.

The chain uses TRBV10-3 and TRBJ2-1; a possible D gene is TRBD2 (5 bases). Germline CDR1 and CDR2: ENHRY and SYGVKD. The CDR3 runs 13 residues. Trimming took 6 bases from V and 8 from J, leaving 14 bases between them. In DNA, the CDR3 is TGTGCCATCAGGGAACTAGTTGACGATGAGCAGTTCTTC. It is translated as CAIRELVDDEQFF.

This clone was picked up a small number of times. J is TRBJ1-1 and V is TRBV5-4; D not certain. Per the germline V gene, CDR1 is SGHNT and CDR2 is YYREEE (reference sequence). The CDR3 is 15 residues long. Trimming took off 1 base at V and 2 bases at J, with 12 bases between the two ends. This CDR3 reads CASSLLWQTNTEAFF. Here the CDR3 DNA reads TGTGCCAGCAGCTTGTTGTGGCAGACTAACACTGAAGCTTTCTTT.

This rearrangement joins TRBV6-5 to TRBJ1-2, with D possibly matching TRBD1 (6 bases). V lost 0 bases, J lost 3 bases, and 14 bases lay in between. CDR1 MNHEY and CDR2 SVGAGI come from the germline V gene. This CDR3 comprises 16 residues. In DNA, the CDR3 is TGTGCCAGCAGTTACTCGAGTGGGGGCGCGGACTATGGCTACACCTTC. It specifies CASSYSSGGADYGYTF.

CDR3 loop: CASSLEVGGRTYTEAFF. The DNA of the CDR3 is TGCGCCAGCAGCTTGGAGGTCGGGGGACGTACGTACACTGAAGCTTTCTTT. The chain employs TRBV5-1 and TRBJ1-1, with D perhaps matching TRBD1 (5 bases). The CDR3 extends over 17 amino acids. Germline V gene lookup returns CDR1 SGHRS and CDR2 YFSETQ. Trimming took off 0 bases at V and 3 bases at J, with 18 bases between the two ends.

The genes are TRBV29-1 and TRBJ1-1, with D uncertain. The germline V and J ends were trimmed by 6 bases and 1 base, with 15 bases remaining between them. Germline V gives CDR1 SQVTM, CDR2 ANQGSEA. The CDR3 is made up of 14 amino acids. CDR3 nucleotides: TGCAGCGTGACCGGCAGAGCGGGGAACACTGAAGCTTTCTTT. Translating it yields CSVTGRAGNTEAFF. Complete variable domain (other parts from reference TRBV29-1 and TRBJ1-1): SAVISQKPSRDICQRGTSLTIQCQVDSQVTMMFWYRQQPGQSLTLIATANQGSEATYESGFVIDKFPISRPNLTFSTLTVSNMSPEDSSIYLCSVTGRAGNTEAFFGQGTRLTVV.